The next 10 T cell receptor beta chains were all read from a single sample in a study of OX40 agonist ivuxolimab in advanced cancers. The method was the immunoSEQ multiplex PCR assay. Here the immuneACCESS table is served through TCRdb, limited to in-frame sequences with V and J called. Missing clones are a known gap in these copies; in checked studies unresolved V genes cover under half, and the rest lacks a known reason. This sample is represented by about 95,000 clones; about 85% of them were singletons. The ten biggest clones cover 3.8% of the sample. This sample comprised CD4+ or CD8+ T cells sorted from blood, obtained in a trial of the OX40 agonist ivuxolimab. These receptors all stem from an adult with an advanced solid tumor such as melanoma, head and neck, liver or kidney cancer.

The V call is TRBV28, the J call TRBJ2-4, with D possibly being TRBD2 (6 bases). Germline-derived CDR1 and CDR2 are MDHEN and SYDVKM. The V gene lost 6 bases and the J gene lost 7 bases, with 19 bases spanning the gap. The CDR3 length is 15 residues. This CDR3 is CASSYSWAGMNIQYF. The CDR3 DNA reads as TGTGCCAGCAGCTATAGCTGGGCGGGAATGAACATTCAGTACTTC.

This clone has only one observation. The chain employs TRBV27 and TRBJ1-2, with 8 bases fitting TRBD1. With V trimmed by 6 bases and J by 3 bases, 6 bases remained unmatched. The CDR3 extends over 14 amino acids. Germline CDR1 reads MNHEY; CDR2 reads SMNVEV (reference sequence). The CDR3 spells CASSTQGAYYGYTF. CDR3 sequence (DNA): TGTGCCAGCAGCACGCAGGGGGCGTACTATGGCTACACCTTC.

The V and J genes are TRBV4-3 and TRBJ2-2; D is unresolved. V gave up 0 bases and J gave up 4 bases, with 12 bases separating them. This CDR3 spans 16 amino acids. Germline V gene data show CDR1 as LGHNA and CDR2 as YSLEER. CDR3 sequence: CASSQDTTLGTGELFF. CDR3 nucleotides: TGCGCCAGCAGCCAAGATACAACCCTGGGCACCGGGGAGCTGTTTTTT.

The genes are TRBV6-5 and TRBJ2-7; the D gene is possibly TRBD1 (6 bases). The germline CDR1 and CDR2 sequences are MNHEY and SVGAGI. The CDR3 loop spans 11 amino acids. Trimming took 6 bases from V and 7 from J, leaving 10 bases between them. CDR3 in amino acids: CASRWGTEQYF. Here the CDR3 DNA reads TGTGCCAGCAGATGGGGGACAGAGCAGTACTTC.

The gene calls are TRBV30 and TRBJ2-1; D gene uncertain. This CDR3 contains 16 residues. The V and J ends lost 4 bases and 0 bases respectively, with 16 bases between them. Germline lookup yields CDR1 GTSNPN and CDR2 SVGIG (reference sequence). CDR3: CAWTRWGYSSYNEQFF. As DNA, the CDR3 is TGTGCCTGGACAAGGTGGGGATATAGCTCCTACAATGAGCAGTTCTTC.

The chain carries TRBV28 and TRBJ2-3; 8 bases align to TRBD1. Trimming cost V 2 bases and J 2 bases; bases outside gene matches: 6. Germline V CDR1 and CDR2: MDHEN, SYDVKM. This CDR3 region has 16 residues. Written as DNA, the CDR3 is TGTGCCAGCAGTTTAAGGGGACAGGCGACCACAGATACGCAGTATTTT. This encodes CASSLRGQATTDTQYF.

The chain employs TRBV28 and TRBJ1-5; D uncertain. Germline CDR1 reads MDHEN; CDR2 reads SYDVKM. Trimming cost V 7 bases and J 4 bases, with 8 bases left between them. This CDR3 contains 12 residues. This CDR3 reads CASTTENQPQHF. The CDR3, as DNA: TGTGCCAGCACTACCGAGAATCAGCCCCAGCATTTT. The full variable domain, its missing parts supplied by reference TRBV28 and TRBJ1-5, is DVKVTQSSRYLVKRTGEKVFLECVQDMDHENMFWYRQDPGLGLRLIYFSYDVKMKEKGDIPEGYSVSREKKERFSLILESASTNQTSMYLCASTTENQPQHFGDGTRLSIL.

The chain carries TRBV19 and TRBJ2-1; a weak D match, TRBD1 (6 bases). V gave up 3 bases and J gave up 5 bases, with 11 bases separating them. Germline V gene data show CDR1 as LNHDA and CDR2 as SQIVND (reference sequence). This CDR3 is 14 amino acids long. The CDR3 region is CASSIVDSNNEQFF. CDR3 DNA sequence: TGTGCCAGTAGTATTGTGGACAGCAACAATGAGCAGTTCTTC.

This clone was observed a few times. The chain couples TRBV28 to TRBJ2-2, with D hard to call. V lost 5 bases, J lost 4 bases, and 14 bases lay in between. The CDR3 is 15 residues long. The V gene's germline CDR1 is MDHEN and CDR2 SYDVKM. CDR3 sequence: CASSLDTPITGELFF. DNA for the CDR3: TGTGCCAGCAGTCTCGACACCCCGATCACCGGGGAGCTGTTTTTT.

The chain links TRBV7-2 to TRBJ1-5, with D maybe TRBD1 (5 bases). In germline, CDR1 is SGHTA, CDR2 FQGNSA. The CDR3 spans 15 residues. Between the trimmed V and J ends, which lost 5 bases and 0 bases, there was a span of 11 bases. CDR3 loop: CASSATVASNQPQHF. The CDR3 DNA is TGTGCCAGCAGCGCGACAGTAGCTAGCAATCAGCCCCAGCATTTT.